Listed below are T cell receptor beta chains from one sample, sequenced in a study of beta chain features in type 1 diabetes. Sequenced by immunoSEQ multiplex PCR; TCRdb stores in-frame clones only, minus some. The sample shows 600,000 to 750,000 clones, around 11% of them seen only once. The sample comprised naive CD4+ T cells from blood. The receptors derive from a man aged 30-40 years with type 1 diabetes. CDR3s include the opening cysteine and the closing phenylalanine or tryptophan. D genes are given only for firm matches. Rows give clone size only sometimes, using once, few, many, or a class for an expanded clone.

CDR3 DNA: TGCGCCAGCAGCCAAGATATCAGAGTTGTTGAAGCTTTCTTT
CDR3 protein: CASSQDIRVVEAFF
V gene: TRBV4-3
D gene: .
clone size: few
J gene: TRBJ1-1

CDR3 DNA: TGTGCCAGCAGCTCACCGGGCACCGTAAGCCAAGAGACCCAGTACTTC
CDR3 protein: CASSSPGTVSQETQYF
V gene: TRBV7-9
D gene: .
clone size: few
J gene: TRBJ2-5

CDR3 DNA: TGTGCCAGCAGCATGACTAGTTTGATAAACAATGAGCAGTTCTTC
CDR3 protein: CASSMTSLINNEQFF
V gene: TRBV5-4
D gene: .
clone size: few
J gene: TRBJ2-1

CDR3 DNA: TGTGCCAGCAGCTTAGGAGGGGGCACGGGTAATGAGCAGTTCTTC
CDR3 protein: CASSLGGGTGNEQFF
V gene: TRBV7-2
D gene: TRBD1
clone size: .
J gene: TRBJ2-1

CDR3 DNA: TGTGCCAGCAGCCCACGCGCCTGGGCCGAGGGCGGGGAGCTGTTTTTT
CDR3 protein: CASSPRAWAEGGELFF
V gene: TRBV7-2
D gene: .
clone size: few
J gene: TRBJ2-2

CDR3 DNA: TGTGCCAGCAGCCTCGGTCCGAACACTGAAGCTTTCTTT
CDR3 protein: CASSLGPNTEAFF
V gene: TRBV11-2
D gene: .
clone size: .
J gene: TRBJ1-1

CDR3 DNA: TGTGCCAGCAGCCATTCAGCAGGCGCCTACTACGAGCAGTACTTC
CDR3 protein: CASSHSAGAYYEQYF
V gene: TRBV14
D gene: .
clone size: .
J gene: TRBJ2-7

CDR3 DNA: TGTGCCAGCAGCGTAGAAGACAGGGGAACAGATACGCAGTATTTT
CDR3 protein: CASSVEDRGTDTQYF
V gene: TRBV9
D gene: TRBD1
clone size: .
J gene: TRBJ2-3

CDR3 DNA: TGTGCCAGTAGCCCGACCGCAAATGGGGGAAACACCATATATTTT
CDR3 protein: CASSPTANGGNTIYF
V gene: TRBV19
D gene: .
clone size: few
J gene: TRBJ1-3

CDR3 DNA: TGTGCCAGCAGCTTAAAGGGAAGGGTGTTGGAGTACTTC
CDR3 protein: CASSLKGRVLEYF
V gene: TRBV7-8
D gene: .
clone size: few
J gene: TRBJ2-7